These 22 T cell receptor beta chains came from one sample sequenced in a study of cytomegalovirus exposure and HLA in healthy donors. PCR used 60 Vbeta primers and 13 Jbeta primers. Sequenced by immunoSEQ multiplex PCR; TCRdb stores in-frame clones only, minus some. In the table there are 95,000 to 100,000 clones, about 77% of which are singletons. Source material: PBMCs. The origin of the receptors is a man aged 40-50 years in good health and CMV-seronegative.

V usage is TRBV5-5 and J usage is TRBJ1-6, with D maybe TRBD1 (5 bases). Trimming shortened V by 1 base and J by 8 bases, and 7 bases separated the two germline ends. Germline V gene lookup returns CDR1 SGHKS and CDR2 YYEKEE (reference sequence). The CDR3 loop spans 13 amino acids. The CDR3 protein is CASSLRGDSPLHF. CDR3 DNA: TGTGCCAGCAGCTTGAGGGGTGATTCACCCCTCCACTTT.

The J gene is TRBJ1-2, the V gene TRBV30, with D uncertain. The CDR3 covers 13 residues. The germline CDR1 and CDR2 sequences are GTSNPN and SVGIG (reference sequence). The V and J ends lost 2 bases and 6 bases respectively, with 13 bases between them. CDR3 region: CAWSQTPFDGYTF. The CDR3 coding sequence is TGTGCCTGGAGTCAAACTCCTTTCGATGGCTACACCTTC.

The rearrangement joins TRBV6-6 to TRBJ1-5; 8 positions agree with TRBD1. CDR1 is MNHNY, CDR2 SVGAGI, per germline (reference sequence). Trimming took 6 bases from V and 2 from J; bases not matched to a gene: 3. This CDR3 spans 14 amino acids. Written as DNA, the CDR3 is TGTGCCAGCAGCCTGGACAGGGGCAATCAGCCCCAGCATTTT. It encodes CASSLDRGNQPQHF.

V gene TRBV5-1 combines with J gene TRBJ1-5, with D possibly matching TRBD1 (5 bases). V was cut by 0 bases and J by 6 bases, with 13 bases left in between. Germline values: CDR1 SGHRS, CDR2 YFSETQ. There are 15 residues in the CDR3. CDR3 loop: CASSLGGGEIQPQHF. The CDR3 DNA reads TGCGCCAGCAGCTTGGGCGGGGGAGAGATTCAGCCCCAGCATTTT.

This clone came up a few times. This chain joins TRBV30 and TRBJ2-4; 10 nucleotides match TRBD2. In germline, CDR1 is GTSNPN, CDR2 SVGIG (reference sequence). The CDR3 spans 16 residues. The junction had 9 bases not matched to a gene; V was cut back by 2 bases and J by 5 bases. The CDR3: CAWSKGRTSGQNIQYF. The CDR3 DNA reads TGTGCCTGGAGTAAGGGGAGGACTAGCGGACAAAACATTCAGTACTTC. Supplemented by reference TRBV30 and TRBJ2-4, the full variable domain reads SQTIHQWPATLVQPVGSPLSLECTVEGTSNPNLYWYRQAAGRGLQLLFYSVGIGQISSEVPQNLSASRPQDRQFILSSKKLLLSDSGFYLCAWSKGRTSGQNIQYFGAGTRLSVL.

The chain carries TRBV4-2 and TRBJ2-3; tentatively, D is TRBD1 (5 bases). The CDR3 totals 16 residues. Trimming shortened V by 0 bases and J by 0 bases, and 10 bases separated the two germline ends. CDR1 is LGHNA, CDR2 YNFKEQ, per germline. The CDR3 region is CASSQDLGASTDTQYF. CDR3 nucleotides: TGTGCCAGCAGCCAAGATCTAGGGGCTAGCACAGATACGCAGTATTTT.

The genes are TRBV19 and TRBJ2-7; TRBD1 aligns across 7 bases. The CDR3 contains 15 residues. With 5 bases clipped from V and 0 bases from J, the junction kept 7 bases outside the gene matches. In germline, CDR1 is LNHDA, CDR2 SQIVND (reference sequence). The CDR3 DNA is TGTGCCAGTAGTCAAAAAAGGGACAGCTCCTACGAGCAGTACTTC. The encoded protein is CASSQKRDSSYEQYF.

CDR3 in DNA: TGTGCCAGCTCCCGGAGTAGCGGGAGTTACAATGAGCAGTTCTTC. Translated, it gives CASSRSSGSYNEQFF. The chain uses TRBV18 and TRBJ2-1, with 9 bases lining up with TRBD2. This CDR3 has 15 amino acids. Trimming took 6 bases from V and 4 from J; bases not matched to a gene: 7. Per the germline V gene, CDR1 is KGHSH and CDR2 is LQKENI.

This CDR3 is CATSRGGQGGNGELFF. DNA for the CDR3: TGTGCCACCAGCAGAGGGGGACAGGGGGGCAACGGGGAGCTGTTTTTT. This chain links TRBV15 with TRBJ2-2; the match to TRBD1 covers 11 bases. The CDR3 length is 16 residues. With V trimmed by 1 base and J by 7 bases, 5 bases remained unmatched. Germline V lookup: CDR1 LNHNV, CDR2 YYDKDF (reference sequence).

This clone was picked up a small number of times. The rearrangement links TRBV18 to TRBJ1-4, with no clear D. The germline CDR1 and CDR2 sequences are KGHSH and LQKENI. The CDR3 has 14 residues. Trimming took 6 bases from V and 8 from J, leaving 16 bases between them. CDR3 loop: CASSLNSFREKLFF. CDR3 DNA: TGTGCCAGCTCCCTAAATTCGTTCCGGGAAAAACTGTTTTTT.

This chain connects TRBV9 to TRBJ1-4, with a weak D call TRBD1 (6 bases). V lost 0 bases and J 7 bases, leaving 10 bases between the germline ends. The CDR3 sequence is 14 residues long. The germline CDR1 and CDR2 sequences are SGDLS and YYNGEE. This chain's CDR3 is CASSVDGQTEKLFF. In DNA, the CDR3 is TGTGCCAGCAGCGTAGACGGACAGACTGAAAAACTGTTTTTT.

V gene TRBV19 combines with J gene TRBJ1-4; no reliable D call. Germline values: CDR1 LNHDA, CDR2 SQIVND (reference sequence). The CDR3 sequence is 15 residues long. Deletions cut 1 base from V and 3 bases from J, with 9 bases between. The CDR3 spells CASSIGGASNEKLFF. The CDR3 coding sequence is TGTGCCAGTAGTATAGGGGGAGCTTCTAATGAAAAACTGTTTTTT. The variable domain in full, with the rest retrieved from reference TRBV19 and TRBJ1-4, is DGGITQSPKYLFRKEGQNVTLSCEQNLNHDAMYWYRQDPGQGLRLIYYSQIVNDFQKGDIAEGYSVSREKKESFPLTVTSAQKNPTAFYLCASSIGGASNEKLFFGSGTQLSVL.

V usage is TRBV19 and J usage is TRBJ1-2, with TRBD1 identical over 10 bases. Germline CDR1 LNHDA, CDR2 SQIVND (reference sequence). The J segment lost 4 bases and the V segment lost 4 bases, leaving 6 bases of the junction unmatched. The CDR3 covers 15 residues. The CDR3 protein is CASSTTGTGVYGYTF. The DNA for the CDR3 is TGTGCCAGTAGTACTACCGGGACAGGGGTCTATGGCTACACCTTC.

This sequence joins TRBV29-1 and TRBJ2-2, with a tentative D call TRBD1 (7 bases). The CDR3 has 13 residues. Trimming took off 7 bases at V and 5 bases at J, with 14 bases between the two ends. Germline values: CDR1 SQVTM, CDR2 ANQGSEA. This CDR3 reads CSAGAGGTGELFF. CDR3 DNA sequence: TGCAGCGCTGGGGCAGGGGGGACCGGGGAGCTGTTTTTT.

This clone was counted once. The chain links TRBV28 to TRBJ2-7; 7 positions agree with TRBD2. The V and J ends lost 5 bases and 4 bases, in that order; junction bases with no gene match: 11. The CDR3 length is 15 residues. Germline CDR1 and CDR2: MDHEN and SYDVKM. For the CDR3, the DNA is TGTGCCAGCAGTCCCGGCGGGGCGCGGGAGTACGAGCAGTACTTC. Amino acids: CASSPGGAREYEQYF.

The chain recombines TRBV18 with TRBJ2-5, with TRBD2 identical over 10 bases. CDR1 is KGHSH and CDR2 is LQKENI in the germline V gene. J was trimmed by 4 bases and V by 2 bases; bases with no gene match: 4. The CDR3 covers 15 residues. CDR3 sequence: CASSPASGRAETQYF. DNA of the CDR3: TGTGCCAGCTCACCAGCCAGCGGGAGGGCAGAGACCCAGTACTTC.

The CDR3 sequence is CAWTQAPGNIQYF. Written as DNA, the CDR3 is TGTGCCTGGACCCAGGCCCCCGGAAACATTCAGTACTTC. This rearrangement joins TRBV30 to TRBJ2-4; no definite D call. Trimming removed 4 bases at V and 6 bases at J, with 13 bases between. Germline V gives CDR1 GTSNPN, CDR2 SVGIG (reference sequence). The CDR3 is 13 residues long.

The chain couples TRBV9 to TRBJ2-7; D not certain. CDR3 length: 15 amino acids. Germline CDR1 reads SGDLS; CDR2 reads YYNGEE. V shed 0 bases and J shed 0 bases, with 10 bases lying between them. Written as DNA, the CDR3 is TGTGCCAGCAGCGTAGGGTCACAGAGCTCCTACGAGCAGTACTTC. It specifies CASSVGSQSSYEQYF.

J is TRBJ2-7 and V is TRBV11-2; a weak D match, TRBD1 (5 bases). The V gene lost 2 bases and the J gene lost 6 bases, with 8 bases spanning the gap. From germline, CDR1 is SGHAT and CDR2 FQNNGV. CDR3 size: 12 residues. CDR3 residues: CASSLSGLEQYF. CDR3 in DNA: TGTGCCAGCAGCTTATCAGGGCTCGAGCAGTACTTC.

V usage is TRBV5-1 and J usage is TRBJ2-1; 9 bases are a match to TRBD1. The V and J ends lost 1 base and 8 bases, in that order; junction bases with no gene match: 7. The CDR3 consists of 15 residues. The germline V gene encodes CDR1 SGHRS and CDR2 YFSETQ. CDR3 loop: CASSLNTGGWDEQFF. In nucleotides, the CDR3 is TGCGCCAGCAGCTTGAATACAGGGGGCTGGGATGAGCAGTTCTTC. Filled out from reference TRBV5-1 and TRBJ2-1, the complete variable domain reads KAGVTQTPRYLIKTRGQQVTLSCSPISGHRSVSWYQQTPGQGLQFLFEYFSETQRNKGNFPGRFSGRQFSNSRSEMNVSTLELGDSALYLCASSLNTGGWDEQFFGPGTRLTVL.

The V gene is TRBV6-5, the J gene TRBJ2-7; TRBD2 matches at 13 bases. With 7 bases clipped from V and 6 bases from J, the junction kept 6 bases outside the gene matches. CDR3 length equals 14 residues. The germline V gene encodes CDR1 MNHEY and CDR2 SVGAGI. The CDR3 region has the DNA TGTGCCAGCACCGGACTAGCGGGAGTTGGCGAGCAGTACTTC. Translated, it gives CASTGLAGVGEQYF.

This clone was seen a handful of times. V gene TRBV5-1 combines with J gene TRBJ1-1; TRBD1 might be the D (5 bases). Germline-derived CDR1 and CDR2 are SGHRS and YFSETQ. Trimming removed 3 bases at V and 8 bases at J, with 17 bases between. The length of the CDR3 is 14 residues. CDR3 in amino acids: CASSSTVPPPEAFF. The DNA of the CDR3 is TGCGCCAGCAGCTCGACAGTCCCCCCACCCGAAGCTTTCTTT.